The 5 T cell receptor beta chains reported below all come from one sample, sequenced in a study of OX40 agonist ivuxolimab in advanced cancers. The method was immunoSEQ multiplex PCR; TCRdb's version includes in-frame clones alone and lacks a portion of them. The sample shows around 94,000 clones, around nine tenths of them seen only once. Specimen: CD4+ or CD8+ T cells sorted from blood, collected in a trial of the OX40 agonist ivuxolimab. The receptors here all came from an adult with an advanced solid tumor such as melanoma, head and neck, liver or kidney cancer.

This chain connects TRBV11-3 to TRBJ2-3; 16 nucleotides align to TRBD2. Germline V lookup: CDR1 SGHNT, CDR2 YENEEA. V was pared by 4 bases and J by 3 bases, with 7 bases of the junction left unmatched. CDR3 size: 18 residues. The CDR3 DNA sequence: TGTGCCAGCAGCTCCGGGACTAGCGGGAGGGCCGAAACAGATACGCAGTATTTT. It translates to CASSSGTSGRAETDTQYF. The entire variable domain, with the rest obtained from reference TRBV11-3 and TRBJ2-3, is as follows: EAGVVQSPRYKIIEKKQPVAFWCNPISGHNTLYWYLQNLGQGPELLIRYENEEAVDDSQLPKDRFSAERLKGVDSTLKIQPAELGDSAVYLCASSSGTSGRAETDTQYFGPGTRLTVL.

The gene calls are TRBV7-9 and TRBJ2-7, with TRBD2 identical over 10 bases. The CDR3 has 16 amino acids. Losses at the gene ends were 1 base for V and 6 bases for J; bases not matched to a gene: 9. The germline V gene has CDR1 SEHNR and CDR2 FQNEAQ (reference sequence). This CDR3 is CASSLVVASGRVEQYF. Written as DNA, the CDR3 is TGTGCCAGCAGCTTAGTAGTGGCTAGCGGGAGAGTCGAGCAGTACTTC. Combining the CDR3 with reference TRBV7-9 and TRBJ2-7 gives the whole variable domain DTGVSQNPRHKITKRGQNVTFRCDPISEHNRLYWYRQTLGQGPEFLTYFQNEAQLEKSRLLSDRFSAERPKGSFSTLEIQRTEQGDSAMYLCASSLVVASGRVEQYFGPGTRLTVT.

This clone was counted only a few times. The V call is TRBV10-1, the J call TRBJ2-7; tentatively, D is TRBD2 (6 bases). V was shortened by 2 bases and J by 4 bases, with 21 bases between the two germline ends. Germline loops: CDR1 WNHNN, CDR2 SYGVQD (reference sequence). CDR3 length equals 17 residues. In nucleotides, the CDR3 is TGCGCCAGCAGTGAGATACGGGGACTGGACATGCAGTACGAGCAGTACTTC. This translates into CASSEIRGLDMQYEQYF.

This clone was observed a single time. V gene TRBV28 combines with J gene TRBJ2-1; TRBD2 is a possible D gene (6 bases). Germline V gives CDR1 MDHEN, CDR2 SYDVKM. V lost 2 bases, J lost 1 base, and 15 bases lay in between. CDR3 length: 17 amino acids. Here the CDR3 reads CASSLRPRDWSYNEQFF. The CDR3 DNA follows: TGTGCCAGCAGTTTAAGGCCCCGGGACTGGTCCTACAATGAGCAGTTCTTC.

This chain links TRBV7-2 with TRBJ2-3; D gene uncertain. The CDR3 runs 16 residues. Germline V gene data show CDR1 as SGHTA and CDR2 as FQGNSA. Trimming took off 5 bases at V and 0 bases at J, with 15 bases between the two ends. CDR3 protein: CASSLGDMGSTDTQYF. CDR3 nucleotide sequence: TGTGCCAGCAGCCTGGGCGACATGGGGAGCACAGATACGCAGTATTTT.